The next 8 T cell receptor beta chains were all read from a single sample in a study of CD8 T cells in ankylosing spondylitis. TCRdb reanalysed the 5' RACE reads using MiXCR and keeps one entry per CDR3 protein. Of roughly 700,000 distinct CDR3 sequences in the sample, about 20% were seen once. Study-wide points: One TCR beta motif, made up of roughly eight highly homologous variants, appeared characteristic of ankylosing spondylitis blood.

What these receptors recognize is not known. Sequencing input: blood, either unsorted or a sorted T cell fraction (not recorded which). These receptors all come from a male donor with ankylosing spondylitis.

This sequence joins TRBV6-2 or TRBV6-3 and TRBJ2-7; tentative D call: TRBD1 (6 bases). Trimming cost V 6 bases and J 5 bases, with 17 bases left between them. This CDR3 contains 14 residues. CDR1 and CDR2 (germline): MNHEY, SVGEGT. CDR3 DNA: TGTGCCAGCAGGTGGCAGGGGACCGTTCACGAGCAGTACTTC. Translation: CASRWQGTVHEQYF.

This clonotype was seen only a few times. The chain has TRBV15 and TRBJ1-5; D perhaps matches TRBD1 (6 bases). This CDR3 comprises 14 residues. V shed 1 base and J shed 2 bases, with 6 bases lying between them. Germline assignment: CDR1 LNHNV and CDR2 YYDKDF (reference sequence). CDR3 sequence: CATSRGQGNQPQHF. DNA of the CDR3: TGTGCCACCAGCAGAGGACAGGGCAATCAGCCCCAGCATTTT.

This clonotype was detected many times. V gene TRBV7-2 combines with J gene TRBJ2-7, with 7 bases matching TRBD2. The J segment lost 2 bases and the V segment lost 1 base, leaving 8 bases of the junction unmatched. Per germline, CDR1 SGHTA and CDR2 FQGNSA. CDR3 length: 16 residues. CDR3 in DNA: TGTGCCAGCAGCTTAGGAAGCGGGATATTCACCTACGAGCAGTACTTC. Encoded protein: CASSLGSGIFTYEQYF.

There are a few counts of this clonotype. The genes are TRBV2 and TRBJ1-1; a possible D gene is TRBD1 (5 bases). The CDR3 is made up of 14 amino acids. Germline lookup yields CDR1 SNHLY and CDR2 FYNNEI. Trimming cost V 4 bases and J 2 bases, with 11 bases left between them. CDR3 residues: CASSVRGSNTEAFF. The CDR3 DNA sequence: TGTGCCAGCAGTGTGCGGGGGTCCAACACTGAAGCTTTCTTT.

The V gene is TRBV5-5, the J gene TRBJ1-5; D not resolved. The V gene's germline CDR1 is SGHKS and CDR2 YYEKEE (reference sequence). This CDR3 spans 14 amino acids. Trimming pared 0 bases from V and 11 bases from J, leaving 15 bases between. The CDR3: CASSLGQPSNTQHF. The DNA for the CDR3 is TGTGCCAGCAGCTTGGGTCAGCCCTCGAACACCCAGCATTTT.

This clonotype was seen a few times. The chain has TRBV20-1 and TRBJ2-1; maybe TRBD2 (7 bases). Trimming took off 1 base at V and 10 bases at J, with 29 bases between the two ends. The germline gives CDR1 DFQATT, CDR2 SNEGSKA (reference sequence). The length of the CDR3 is 18 residues. The CDR3 coding sequence is TGCAGTGCTAGAGGGCACAGGGAGGTGGCGGGGGCCGTGGGAGAGCAGTTCTTC. Translation: CSARGHREVAGAVGEQFF.

This rearrangement joins TRBV5-1 to TRBJ2-1; D not resolved. This CDR3 region has 16 residues. CDR1 and CDR2 (germline): SGHRS, YFSETQ. Between the trimmed V and J ends, which lost 2 bases and 2 bases, there was a span of 14 bases. CDR3 sequence reads: CASSLGGSSAYNEQFF. The DNA of the CDR3 is TGCGCCAGCAGCTTAGGTGGGTCTTCTGCCTACAATGAGCAGTTCTTC.

The rearrangement uses TRBV5-1 and TRBJ1-6; TRBD1 is a possible D gene (6 bases). The CDR3 is 16 residues long. Trimming took off 6 bases at V and 5 bases at J, with 18 bases between the two ends. CDR1 is SGHRS, CDR2 YFSETQ, per germline. The CDR3 DNA reads TGCGCCAGCACCTTCTCCGCGGCAGGGGATAATTCACCCCTCCACTTT. This sequence encodes CASTFSAAGDNSPLHF.